This T cell receptor (beta chain) was recovered during a study of response to subunit inactivated influenza vaccine. This clonotype has more than one count but fewer than ten. Its cognate antigen is unknown. Germline CDR1 MNHEY, CDR2 SMNVEV (reference sequence). This CDR3 has 14 amino acids. V dropped 6 bases and J dropped 1 base, with 12 bases sitting between them. General study points: Authors suggested that a seasonal influenza vaccination recruits few new T cells each time.

TCRdb independently ran MiXCR on the RT-PCR reads; one entry per CDR3 protein. The table records about 300,000 distinct CDR3 sequences, approximately 23% of them present only once. The clonotype originates from a man aged 50 to 69 who received an inactivated influenza vaccine. Material: PBMCs from blood, obtained less than 22 months after vaccination. The chain has TRBV27 and TRBJ2-5; possible D gene TRBD1, 5 bases. The CDR3 sequence is CASSPRVFQETQYF. CDR3 sequence (DNA): TGTGCCAGCAGCCCCAGGGTTTTCCAAGAGACCCAGTACTTC.